Presented here are 6 T cell receptor beta chains from one specimen sequenced in a study of blood T cell repertoires in COVID-19. Profiling relied on immunoSEQ multiplex PCR, and the TCRdb table lists in-frame clones only, not all of them. The data hold over 60,000 clones, with 75% to 90% observed a single time. The material sequenced was peripheral blood. The receptor set was obtained from a woman of 80 years or more with active or convalescent COVID-19.

The chain has TRBV24-1 and TRBJ2-3, with TRBD1 matching over 9 bases. Germline V gene data show CDR1 as KGHDR and CDR2 as SFDVKD. V lost 3 bases, J lost 5 bases, and 8 bases stayed unmatched. The CDR3 runs to 16 residues. CDR3: CATSDPTGGFGDTQYF. The CDR3 DNA reads as TGTGCCACCAGTGATCCCACAGGGGGCTTTGGAGATACGCAGTATTTT.

The chain couples TRBV4-1 to TRBJ2-3; 9 nucleotides agree with TRBD2. CDR1 MGHRA and CDR2 YSYEKL come from the germline V gene. The CDR3 covers 17 residues. Trimming cost V 0 bases and J 5 bases; bases outside gene matches: 9. CDR3 in amino acids: CASSQDGGGGAVDTQYF. The CDR3 DNA reads TGCGCCAGCAGCCAAGACGGAGGCGGGGGGGCGGTAGATACGCAGTATTTT.

The chain uses TRBV7-2 and TRBJ2-7; a possible D gene is TRBD1 (5 bases). Germline lookup yields CDR1 SGHTA and CDR2 FQGNSA. The CDR3 extends over 16 amino acids. V was shortened by 3 bases and J by 4 bases, with 19 bases between the two germline ends. The CDR3 bases are TGTGCCAGCAGCTTGGGATCCCAGGGTGACCGTTACGAGCAGTACTTC. Translated, it gives CASSLGSQGDRYEQYF. Full variable domain (remainder filled in from reference TRBV7-2 and TRBJ2-7): GAGVSQSPSNKVTEKGKDVELRCDPISGHTALYWYRQSLGQGLEFLIYFQGNSAPDKSGLPSDRFSAERTGGSVSTLTIQRTQQEDSAVYLCASSLGSQGDRYEQYFGPGTRLTVT.

The CDR3 DNA reads TGTGCCAGCAGTGTGACGGGTCCGGGGGAGCTGTTTTTT. It encodes CASSVTGPGELFF. The J gene is TRBJ2-2, the V gene TRBV12-3 or TRBV12-4, with unresolved D. CDR3 size: 13 residues. V was shortened by 5 bases and J by 8 bases, with 12 bases between the two germline ends.

This chain links TRBV3-1 (or the pseudogene TRBV3-2) with TRBJ1-1; 7 positions agree with TRBD1. This CDR3 spans 15 amino acids. V trimming: 7 bases; J trimming: 1 base; junction bases outside the gene matches: 9. The germline V gene has CDR1 LGHDT and CDR2 YNNKEL (reference sequence). The CDR3 sequence is CASITTRQGNTEAFF. Written as DNA, the CDR3 is TGTGCCAGCATCACTACTCGACAGGGGAACACTGAAGCTTTCTTT.

The genes are TRBV5-4 and TRBJ2-5, with D possibly matching TRBD2 (6 bases). This CDR3 is built from 13 residues. The V gene's germline CDR1 is SGHNT and CDR2 YYREEE (reference sequence). Trimming shortened V by 4 bases and J by 2 bases, and 9 bases separated the two germline ends. For the CDR3, the DNA is TGTGCCAGCAGCGGGGACTTTCAAGAGACCCAGTACTTC. Translation: CASSGDFQETQYF. Variable domain in full (rest from reference TRBV5-4 and TRBJ2-5): ETGVTQSPTHLIKTRGQQVTLRCSSQSGHNTVSWYQQALGQGPQFIFQYYREEENGRGNFPPRFSGLQFPNYSSELNVNALELDDSALYLCASSGDFQETQYFGPGTRLLVL.